The present T cell receptor beta chain was sequenced within a study of T cell changes during pregnancy in multiple sclerosis. TCRdb's table, derived via immunoSEQ multiplex PCR, lists solely in-frame clones and lacks some. The sample contains under 60,000 clones, approximately 94% of which appear only once. Germline V CDR1 and CDR2: MGHRA, YSYEKL. The CDR3 runs 17 residues. Unmatched junction bases numbered 12, after V lost 2 bases and J lost 8 bases. The specimen comprised CD4+ T cells from peripheral blood mononuclear cells, sampled in the third trimester of pregnancy. This chain links TRBV4-1 with TRBJ1-6; 7 bases match TRBD1. The sequence was collected from a female donor with multiple sclerosis, enrolled in a pregnancy study. CDR3 sequence: CASSQYPTGATDSPLHF. In DNA, the CDR3 is TGCGCCAGCAGCCAATACCCCACAGGGGCAACTGATTCACCCCTCCACTTT.